The T cell receptor beta chain under discussion was sequenced for a study of response to subunit inactivated influenza vaccine. This CDR3 comprises 14 residues. The germline V gene encodes CDR1 SGHTA and CDR2 FQGNSA. The V gene lost 5 bases and the J gene lost 3 bases, with 11 bases spanning the gap. This clonotype was seen a handful of times. One entry per CDR3 protein results from TCRdb running MiXCR on the RT-PCR reads. The sample has around 790,000 distinct CDR3 sequences, 20% to 25% seen once. The sequence was collected from a man aged 45-65 years who received an inactivated influenza vaccine. J is TRBJ2-1 and V is TRBV7-2; TRBD1 or TRBD2 may be the D gene (6 bases each). The sample here was PBMCs from blood, taken approximately 5 days after vaccination. CDR3 amino acids: CASSPGGFYNEQFF. The DNA of the CDR3 is TGTGCCAGCAGCCCCGGGGGCTTCTACAATGAGCAGTTCTTC.